This T cell receptor beta chain was profiled in a study of CD8+ T cells in alopecia areata. As for the study in general: Tofacitinib administration to treated patients was oral, at 5 to 10 mg twice daily. Study-wide results and caveats: Many expanded lesional clones persisted in scalp and blood during tofacitinib. Clarity of TCR sharing across patients fell short of that in mice, possibly HLA-related.

Treatment: oral pan-JAK inhibitor, 5-10 mg twice daily. Researchers gathered lesional scalp punch biopsies and peripheral blood from patients with alopecia areata. Of note for this clone: Antigen specificity is unknown.

Germline CDR1 reads LNHDA; CDR2 reads SQIVND (reference sequence). The V segment lost 4 bases and the J segment 2 bases; nucleotides outside the gene matches: 4. The CDR3 has 15 residues. RNA was isolated and reverse transcribed to cDNA, the sequencing template. The data were produced by immunoSEQ multiplex PCR, yet TCRdb's version contains in-frame clones alone and is incomplete. Of around 100,000 clones listed, around 70% are singletons. Material: CD8+ T cells sorted from blood, obtained at week 44, from a patient treated with tofacitinib. The sequence was collected from a human donor with alopecia areata. The chain is built from TRBV19 and TRBJ2-1, with 8 bases fitting TRBD2. The CDR3 region is CASSTTSGTYNEQFF. The CDR3 DNA follows: TGTGCCAGTAGTACTACTAGCGGCACCTACAATGAGCAGTTCTTC.